A single sample is the source of the 13 T cell receptor beta chains below, sequenced in a study of CD8 T cells in Susac syndrome. Random hexamers primed reverse transcription of 0.5 to 1 ug RNA. TCRdb re-called the immunoSEQ multiplex PCR reads through MiXCR, storing one row per CDR3 protein. This sample has 250,000 or so distinct CDR3 sequences; just over 90% occur once, and the top ten carry 0.065% to 0.075%. The sample consisted of CD4+ T cells from PBMCs. The receptors originated from a human donor with multiple sclerosis.

This chain connects TRBV27 to TRBJ2-7; no clear D gene. Germline CDR1 and CDR2: MNHEY and SMNVEV (reference sequence). The CDR3 consists of 14 residues. V lost 5 bases, J lost 0 bases, and 11 bases lay in between. Here the CDR3 DNA reads TGTGCCAGCAGTCCAACTCAAAGCTCCTACGAGCAGTACGTC. Its translation: CASSPTQSSYEQYV.

J is TRBJ2-5 and V is TRBV3-1; 10 bases align to TRBD2. CDR3 length: 14 amino acids. J gave up 4 bases and V 6 bases, and 5 bases lay outside the gene matches. Looked up from germline, CDR1 is LGHDT and CDR2 is YNNKEL (reference sequence). The DNA of the CDR3 is TGTGCCAGCAGGTCTAGCGGGAGTGCAGAGACCCAGTACTTC. Its translation is CASRSSGSAETQYF.

In this sample, this clonotype turned up once. V usage is TRBV29-1 and J usage is TRBJ2-3; TRBD2 matches at 9 bases. The V and J ends lost 2 bases and 8 bases, in that order; junction bases with no gene match: 8. From germline, CDR1 is SQVTM and CDR2 ANQGSEA. The CDR3 has 14 residues. The CDR3 nucleotides read TGCAGCGTTGAATCTCTAGCGGGAAAGGGTACGCAGTATTTT. It specifies CSVESLAGKGTQYF.

This chain joins TRBV20-1 and TRBJ2-1, with 13 bases matching TRBD2. Trimming cost V 2 bases and J 4 bases; bases outside gene matches: 2. The CDR3 runs to 15 residues. Germline V gene lookup returns CDR1 DFQATT and CDR2 SNEGSKA (reference sequence). CDR3: CSARKLAGGYNEQFF. CDR3 nucleotide sequence: TGCAGTGCTAGAAAACTAGCGGGGGGGTACAATGAGCAGTTCTTC.

In its sample, this clonotype was seen once. The CDR3 reads CASSQALAGGEQFF. CDR3 DNA sequence: TGTGCCAGCAGCCAGGCCCTGGCGGGAGGTGAGCAGTTCTTC. The chain couples TRBV3-1 to TRBJ2-1; TRBD2 matches 8 bases. The V gene's germline CDR1 is LGHDT and CDR2 YNNKEL (reference sequence). J was trimmed by 9 bases and V by 3 bases; bases with no gene match: 7. CDR3 length: 14 amino acids.

The chain couples TRBV5-1 to TRBJ2-1; no definite D call. V was clipped by 5 bases and J by 0 bases, with 6 bases between them. The CDR3 length is 13 residues. Germline values: CDR1 SGHRS, CDR2 YFSETQ. The CDR3 reads CASSRASYNEQFF. In nucleotides, the CDR3 is TGCGCCAGCAGTAGGGCCTCCTACAATGAGCAGTTCTTC.

The chain combines TRBV7-2 with TRBJ1-1; no definite D call. Germline CDR1 reads SGHTA; CDR2 reads FQGNSA. V was cut by 5 bases and J by 6 bases, with 16 bases left in between. CDR3 length: 14 amino acids. The CDR3 DNA sequence: TGTGCCAGCAGCAGCAGCTCCCCGTTCTCTGAAGCTTTCTTT. Residues: CASSSSSPFSEAFF.

The gene calls are TRBV29-1 and TRBJ1-2, with a weak D call TRBD1 (5 bases). Germline loops: CDR1 SQVTM, CDR2 ANQGSEA. This CDR3 is 15 amino acids long. V was trimmed by 6 bases and J by 1 base, leaving 18 bases between them. CDR3 coding DNA: TGCAGCGTGGCTGGGGGGGACGGAAATAACTATGGCTACACCTTC. It encodes CSVAGGDGNNYGYTF.

This sequence joins TRBV27 and TRBJ2-7, with a tentative D call TRBD1 (7 bases). This CDR3 region has 16 residues. Germline V gene sequence: CDR1 MNHEY, CDR2 SMNVEV (reference sequence). Deletions cut 7 bases from V and 2 bases from J, with 21 bases between. CDR3 amino acids: CASTPGARQGTYEQYF. CDR3 sequence (DNA): TGTGCCAGCACCCCGGGGGCCAGACAGGGAACCTACGAGCAGTACTTC.

The gene calls are TRBV7-9 and TRBJ2-1; D gene ambiguous. The V gene lost 0 bases and the J gene lost 9 bases, with 15 bases spanning the gap. Looked up from germline, CDR1 is SEHNR and CDR2 is FQNEAQ (reference sequence). There are 15 residues in the CDR3. CDR3 bases: TGTGCCAGCAGCTTAGCGCGGCCAACGGCGCCTGAGCAGTTCTTC. Amino acid sequence: CASSLARPTAPEQFF.

The rearrangement links TRBV6-5 to TRBJ2-7, with D hard to call. Trimming took 2 bases from V and 0 from J, leaving 8 bases between them. The germline V gene has CDR1 MNHEY and CDR2 SVGAGI. The CDR3 spans 14 residues. The CDR3 DNA reads TGTGCCAGCAGTTACGGACCGAGCTCCTACGAGCAGTACGTC. Amino acids: CASSYGPSSYEQYV.

The rearrangement joins TRBV4-2 to TRBJ2-3, with D maybe TRBD2 (6 bases). The V gene lost 7 bases and the J gene lost 6 bases, with 20 bases spanning the gap. The CDR3 is made up of 15 amino acids. Germline CDR1 reads LGHNA; CDR2 reads YNFKEQ. The CDR3 is CASTPPTRAGDTQYF. The DNA for the CDR3 is TGTGCCAGCACCCCCCCGACTAGGGCGGGGGATACGCAGTATTTT.

CDR3 region: CASSEEVQGGAELFF. In DNA, the CDR3 is TGTGCCAGCAGTGAAGAGGTCCAAGGAGGTGCGGAGCTGTTTTTT. The rearrangement uses TRBV2 and TRBJ2-2; TRBD2 might be the D (5 bases). The germline V gene has CDR1 SNHLY and CDR2 FYNNEI. V lost 1 base and J 10 bases, leaving 16 bases between the germline ends. There are 15 residues in the CDR3. Drawing the rest from reference TRBV2 and TRBJ2-2, the complete variable domain is EPEVTQTPSHQVTQMGQEVILRCVPISNHLYFYWYRQILGQKVEFLVSFYNNEISEKSEIFDDQFSVERPDGSNFTLKIRSTKLEDSAMYFCASSEEVQGGAELFFGEGSRLTVL.